Listed below are T cell receptor beta chains from one sample, sequenced in a study of post-analysis software for immune sequencing data. Using its own MiXCR run on the PCR reads, TCRdb lists one record per CDR3 protein. Counted here are hundreds of thousands of distinct CDR3 sequences, about 27% occurring once; the ten biggest clones make up approximately 0.6%. The sample taken for sequencing was blood. The receptors here all came from a girl aged 10 to 17 with multiple sclerosis. Each CDR3 is given with its conserved first and last residue. Each record gives: J gene, V gene, CDR3 protein.

TRBJ1-1 TRBV29-1 CSVGAGGTEAFF
TRBJ2-7 TRBV6-2/TRBV6-3 CASSYFLASTYEQYF
TRBJ1-2 TRBV7-2 CASSVKGTGTGGRPLGYTF
TRBJ2-3 TRBV29-1 CSVASAGGPDTQYF
TRBJ1-4 TRBV29-1 CSVGGEGNEKLFF
TRBJ1-2 TRBV25-1 CASSEISLFHGYTF
TRBJ2-5 TRBV4-3 CASSQDTTAGTETQYF
TRBJ1-2 TRBV29-1 CSVERRERRYGYTF
TRBJ2-7 TRBV7-8 CASSRDVSYEQYF
TRBJ2-7 TRBV7-2 CASSPQVGEGQDEQYF
TRBJ2-3 TRBV29-1 CSVSQTSGRATDTQYF
TRBJ2-3 TRBV25-1 CASSARAGEGTDTQYF
TRBJ2-7 TRBV27 CASTSGGGTYEQYF
TRBJ2-2 TRBV6-5 CASSYPGSGELFF
TRBJ2-1 TRBV29-1 CSVAGGSSNEQFF
TRBJ2-7 TRBV19 CASSETPTVREQYF
TRBJ1-1 TRBV20-1 CSAKQDRGRTEAFF
TRBJ2-7 TRBV20-1 CSARDRARSSYEQYF
TRBJ2-3 TRBV7-2 CASSSWTSPTDTQYF
. TRBV7-2 CASSSKGTYSYEQYF
TRBJ1-2 TRBV7-2 CASSLKQGYGYTF
TRBJ1-6 TRBV15 CATSRDRGFNSPLHF
TRBJ2-5 TRBV12-5 CASGQTTGTDGYPQYF
TRBJ1-2 TRBV10-3 CAISVRETPGQRAYGYTF
TRBJ2-7 TRBV29-1 CSVAPGFYEQYF
TRBJ1-5 TRBV10-3 CAIRGELNQPQHF
TRBJ2-5 TRBV24-1 CATSERDTSRETQYF
TRBJ1-2 TRBV29-1 CSVGVTGLVEGYTF
TRBJ2-5 TRBV20-1 CSADSSTGSETQYF
TRBJ2-3 TRBV28 CASSPPGRNRDTQYF
TRBJ2-5 TRBV9 CASSVGLGTGGGEQYF
TRBJ1-2 TRBV12-3/TRBV12-4 CASRRVDYGYTF
TRBJ2-1 TRBV27 CASSSPGTRPYNEQFF
TRBJ2-7 TRBV20-1 CSARGTDLSYEQYF
TRBJ1-2 TRBV5-1 CASSLTDTGYGYTF
TRBJ2-3 TRBV9 CASSVGAFVQKRLFTETDTQYF
TRBJ1-6 TRBV6-6 CASSYGRGLNSPLHF
TRBJ2-5 TRBV6-5 CASSVGREFEQYF
TRBJ2-5 TRBV27 CASSWEGRRMYF